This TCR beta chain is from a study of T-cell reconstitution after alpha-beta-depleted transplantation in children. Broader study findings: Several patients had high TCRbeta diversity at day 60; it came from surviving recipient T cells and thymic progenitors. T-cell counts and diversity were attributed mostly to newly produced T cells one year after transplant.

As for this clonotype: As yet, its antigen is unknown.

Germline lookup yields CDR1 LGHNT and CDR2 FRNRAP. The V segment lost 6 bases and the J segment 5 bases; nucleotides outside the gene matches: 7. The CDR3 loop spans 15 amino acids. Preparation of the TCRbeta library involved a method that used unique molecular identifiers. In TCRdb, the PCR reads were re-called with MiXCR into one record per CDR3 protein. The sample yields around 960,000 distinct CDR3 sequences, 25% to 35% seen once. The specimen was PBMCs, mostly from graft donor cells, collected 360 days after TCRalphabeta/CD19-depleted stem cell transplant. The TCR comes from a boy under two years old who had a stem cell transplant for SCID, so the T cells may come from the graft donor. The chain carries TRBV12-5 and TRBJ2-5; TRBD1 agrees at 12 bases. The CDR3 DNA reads TGTGCTAGTGGCCCCGGGACAGGGGGCAAGGAGACCCAGTACTTC. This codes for CASGPGTGGKETQYF.